This T cell receptor (beta chain) was observed in a study of blood T cell repertoires in COVID-19 (dated by TCRdb to 2019 to 2021). Describing the broader study: Samples covering the acute and convalescent phases of COVID-19 were provided by collaborators in the United States, Italy and Spain. Nearly every sample came with metadata listing a de-identified subject ID, COVID-19 status, age in years and sex. Samples came from the ongoing ImmuneRACE study (first 160 participants) plus 1,254 subjects from 6 global collaborators. HLA class I and class II types, where available, came from metadata supplied by the sample provider rather than from assay-based typing. The prospective study material was composed of cDNA or gDNA derived from T cells, B-cell-depleted T cells, or PBMCs. A freely available public database, intended as a resource for researchers studying the immune response to SARS-CoV-2, is where the repertoires were released. The dataset comprised deeply sampled blood TCRbeta repertoires from subjects exposed to, actively infected with, or recovered from COVID-19. General findings and caveats noted by the study authors: The quantity of clinical and demographic metadata differed by source and by participant and was supplied without curation.

Including cysteine and phenylalanine, the CDR3 has 12 amino acids. Only the CDR3 portion is preserved as DNA: 36 bases, with reading frame beginning at the first base. The germline V gene gives CDR1 as MDHEN and CDR2 as SYDVKM. V is clipped by 6 bases and J by 3 bases, and the sequence between their germline boundaries is 7 bases long. Of note for this clone: The antigen it binds to is not known. No base-level quality is on record; no much larger clone is a single base apart. This sample includes further DNA sequences coding for the same CDR3.

The immunoSEQ Assay, a bias-controlled multiplex PCR, was used to amplify TCRbeta CDR3 regions from genomic DNA. Turning to the authors' computational methods: The number of nucleated cells in each sample was estimated from the amplification of reference gene primers within the assay. To quantify the absolute abundance of each unique TCRbeta CDR3 rearrangement, sequence reads were collapsed and filtered. For each sample, productive Simpson clonality was calculated as the square root of Simpson's diversity index across productive rearrangements. Entries here come from immuneACCESS through TCRdb and include only in-frame sequences with V and J called. Some clones fail to appear in such tables; in the studies checked, an unresolved V gene covers under half of the shortfall, and the cause of the remainder is unknown. D and trimming come from the DNA, and the V and J calls and clone size come from that table. For this sample there are around 100,000 clones; roughly 88% appear just once. Together, the top ten hold under 9% of the sample.

Another Seattle source contributed samples from volunteer blood donors who had recovered from COVID-19. Each collaborating institution followed its own protocols to collect whole blood in K2EDTA tubes. For TCRbeta analysis, collaborators shipped samples in one of three forms: frozen whole blood, isolated PBMCs, or DNA extracted from either of those sample types. This sequence originates from a woman in her seventies who had recovered from COVID-19. The chain employs TRBV28 and TRBJ2-3, and TRBD2 may be the D gene, going by 6 matching bases. What was sequenced was peripheral blood. The base sequence is TGTGCCAGCAGGGGGGGTACAGATACGCAGTATTTT. It is translated as CASRGGTDTQYF.